This TCR beta chain appears in the sequencing data of a study of beta chain features in type 1 diabetes. cDNA synthesis used the whole RNA isolate, giving expressed TCRB sequences. Libraries were prepared by immunoSEQ multiplex PCR; TCRdb keeps only in-frame clonotypes and omits some of them. The profile shows roughly 500,000 clones, 10% to 12% of them singletons. Per the germline V gene, CDR1 is MGHRA and CDR2 is YSYEKL. The V end was cut by 6 bases, the J end by 4 bases, with 15 bases between. The CDR3 extends over 15 amino acids. The receptor comes from a woman aged 18-29 years in good health. The sequencing input was naive CD4+ T cells from blood. V gene TRBV4-1 combines with J gene TRBJ1-4; D unresolved. The CDR3 sequence: CASSKVTPNNEKLFF. The DNA of the CDR3 is TGCGCCAGCAGTAAAGTCACTCCTAATAATGAAAAACTGTTTTTT.